This entry lists 20 T cell receptor beta chains sequenced from one sample in a study of T cell responses to AZD1222 COVID-19 vaccine. Using immunoSEQ multiplex PCR, the repertoire was profiled, and TCRdb retains in-frame clones only, with some absent. The data show tens of thousands of clones, 80% seen once. Sequenced material: peripheral blood, taken on day 0 of AZD1222 vaccination. These receptor sequences come from an adult in good health.

The rearrangement joins TRBV19 to TRBJ1-5, with no clear D. This CDR3 region has 14 residues. CDR1 and CDR2 from the germline V gene are LNHDA and SQIVND (reference sequence). V lost 2 bases, J lost 0 bases, and 5 bases lay in between. CDR3 sequence: CASSIIPSNQPQHF. As DNA, the CDR3 is TGTGCCAGTAGTATAATCCCTAGCAATCAGCCCCAGCATTTT.

The chain combines TRBV6-1 with TRBJ1-5, with D hard to call. Trimming pared 2 bases from V and 8 bases from J, leaving 10 bases between. This CDR3 is built from 13 residues. Germline V lookup: CDR1 MNHNS, CDR2 SASEGT. CDR3 loop: CASSELTSEPQHF. In DNA, the CDR3 is TGTGCCAGCAGTGAACTGACCTCGGAGCCCCAGCATTTT.

This chain links TRBV6-5 with TRBJ2-1, with TRBD1 matching 7 bases. The CDR3 extends over 14 amino acids. Germline CDR1 reads MNHEY; CDR2 reads SVGAGI. Trimming removed 3 bases from V and 3 bases from J; junction bases left unmatched: 2. The CDR3 DNA follows: TGTGCCAGCAGTTATCGGGACAGCTACAATGAGCAGTTCTTC. This codes for CASSYRDSYNEQFF.

The chain is built from TRBV11-2 and TRBJ1-4; 9 nucleotides match TRBD1. This CDR3 is built from 15 residues. Trimming cost V 1 base and J 7 bases; bases outside gene matches: 4. Germline-derived CDR1 and CDR2 are SGHAT and FQNNGV. CDR3 DNA: TGTGCCAGCAGCTTAGGGGACAGGGACCCTGAAAAACTGTTTTTT. Amino acids: CASSLGDRDPEKLFF. The variable domain in full, with the rest retrieved from reference TRBV11-2 and TRBJ1-4, is EAGVAQSPRYKIIEKRQSVAFWCNPISGHATLYWYQQILGQGPKLLIQFQNNGVVDDSQLPKDRFSAERLKGVDSTLKIQPAKLEDSAVYLCASSLGDRDPEKLFFGSGTQLSVL.

The chain couples TRBV9 to TRBJ2-1; D is perhaps TRBD2 (6 bases). Trimming shortened V by 7 bases and J by 8 bases, and 16 bases separated the two germline ends. This CDR3 has 13 amino acids. Germline V gene data show CDR1 as SGDLS and CDR2 as YYNGEE. DNA of the CDR3: TGTGCCAGCGGGAGGCAGGTCTCGGATGAGCAGTTCTTC. Translation gives CASGRQVSDEQFF. The variable domain in full, completed from reference TRBV9 and TRBJ2-1, reads DSGVTQTPKHLITATGQRVTLRCSPRSGDLSVYWYQQSLDQGLQFLIQYYNGEERAKGNILERFSAQQFPDLHSELNLSSLELGDSALYFCASGRQVSDEQFFGPGTRLTVL.

This clone was seen once. The chain couples TRBV7-2 to TRBJ1-1, with D hard to call. Germline V gene sequence: CDR1 SGHTA, CDR2 FQGNSA. There are 17 residues in the CDR3. V was clipped by 7 bases and J by 0 bases, with 21 bases between them. In DNA form, the CDR3 reads TGTGCCAGCATCCCCGGCAGACTTAATTATATGAACACTGAAGCTTTCTTT. As protein: CASIPGRLNYMNTEAFF.

The chain couples TRBV7-8 to TRBJ2-1; D is perhaps TRBD1 or TRBD2 (9 bases each). The CDR3 has 16 residues. Germline V gives CDR1 SGHVS, CDR2 FQNEAQ. V lost 4 bases and J 9 bases, leaving 22 bases between the germline ends. The CDR3 nucleotides are TGTGCCAGCAGCTCCTCCAAGCGGGAGGACAGGGGTGAGCAGTTCTTC. This encodes CASSSSKREDRGEQFF.

This clone was picked up a small number of times. The chain couples TRBV9 to TRBJ2-3, with D tentatively TRBD1 (7 bases). Germline V gene sequence: CDR1 SGDLS, CDR2 YYNGEE. Trimming shortened V by 0 bases and J by 6 bases, and 14 bases separated the two germline ends. The CDR3 length is 15 residues. The CDR3 DNA reads as TGTGCCAGCAGCGTAGAGCCAGGGGGGTCGGATACGCAGTATTTT. It is translated as CASSVEPGGSDTQYF.

The chain recombines TRBV18 with TRBJ1-3; D ambiguous. Germline V gene lookup returns CDR1 KGHSH and CDR2 LQKENI. The CDR3 loop spans 16 amino acids. Trimming removed 2 bases at V and 0 bases at J, with 11 bases between. CDR3 sequence reads: CASSPNPPRSGNTIYF. The CDR3 nucleotides are TGTGCCAGCTCACCAAACCCCCCCCGCTCTGGAAACACCATATATTTT.

The V and J genes are TRBV2 and TRBJ2-3; TRBD1 or TRBD2 may be the D gene (6 bases each). Germline loops: CDR1 SNHLY, CDR2 FYNNEI. Trimming took 8 bases from V and 2 from J, leaving 17 bases between them. The CDR3 consists of 15 residues. DNA of the CDR3: TGTGCCAGCTGGAGGGACACCTCTCTCACAGATACGCAGTATTTT. Translated, it gives CASWRDTSLTDTQYF.

The CDR3 region is CASSLIRNKGRTNEKLFF. CDR3 nucleotides: TGTGCCAGCAGCTTGATCCGGAACAAGGGGAGAACTAATGAAAAACTGTTTTTT. The V call is TRBV5-5, the J call TRBJ1-4; perhaps TRBD1 as D (5 bases). The length of the CDR3 is 18 residues. Germline V gene data show CDR1 as SGHKS and CDR2 as YYEKEE (reference sequence). Trimming stripped 1 base from V and 1 base from J, with 17 bases between.

The V and J genes are TRBV28 and TRBJ1-2, with TRBD1 as a possible D gene (6 bases). Germline V gives CDR1 MDHEN, CDR2 SYDVKM. Trimming left V 2 bases short and J 4 bases short, with 20 bases between. The CDR3 is 17 residues long. The CDR3 loop reads CASSLDGPGAGSYGYTF. The CDR3 DNA is TGTGCCAGCAGTTTAGATGGTCCGGGGGCGGGTTCCTATGGCTACACCTTC.

V usage is TRBV7-8 and J usage is TRBJ1-4; perhaps TRBD1 as D (5 bases). This CDR3 is 13 amino acids long. The V end lost 5 bases, the J end lost 10 bases, and 14 bases lay between the germline ends. Per germline, CDR1 SGHVS and CDR2 FQNEAQ. This CDR3 is CASSLGGVGKLFF. CDR3 coding DNA: TGTGCCAGCAGCCTAGGAGGGGTGGGAAAACTGTTTTTT.

The chain carries TRBV27 and TRBJ2-7; D uncertain. Trimming stripped 5 bases from V and 0 bases from J, with 11 bases between. CDR1 is MNHEY, CDR2 SMNVEV, per germline (reference sequence). The CDR3 spans 14 residues. CDR3 coding DNA: TGTGCCAGCAGTCGGGCGGAAAGCTCCTACGAGCAGTACTTC. Its translation is CASSRAESSYEQYF.

The chain recombines TRBV5-4 with TRBJ2-2; 14 bases fit TRBD2. This CDR3 is 16 amino acids long. Germline CDR1 and CDR2: SGHNT and YYREEE (reference sequence). V shed 6 bases and J 3 bases; nucleotides not matched to a gene: 4. The CDR3 here is CASKKTSGGDTGELFF. The CDR3 coding sequence is TGTGCCAGCAAAAAGACTAGCGGGGGGGACACCGGGGAGCTGTTTTTT.

The chain links TRBV2 to TRBJ2-7; D is perhaps TRBD1 (7 bases). The V gene lost 6 bases and the J gene lost 2 bases, with 20 bases spanning the gap. CDR1 is SNHLY, CDR2 FYNNEI, per germline. The CDR3 is made up of 16 amino acids. This chain's CDR3 is CASREGWTGLTYEQYF. The CDR3 bases are TGTGCCAGCAGGGAGGGCTGGACAGGCCTCACCTACGAGCAGTACTTC.

The chain combines TRBV12-3 or TRBV12-4 with TRBJ2-5; D remains ambiguous. V gave up 5 bases and J gave up 4 bases, with 11 bases separating them. The CDR3 totals 13 residues. The CDR3 region is CASSSHSRETQYF. The DNA of the CDR3 is TGTGCCAGCAGTAGTCATTCACGAGAGACCCAGTACTTC.

The rearrangement links TRBV7-9 to TRBJ1-1, with TRBD1 as a possible D gene (6 bases). V gave up 5 bases and J gave up 4 bases, with 14 bases separating them. Looked up from germline, CDR1 is SEHNR and CDR2 is FQNEAQ (reference sequence). CDR3 length equals 14 residues. As DNA, the CDR3 is TGTGCCAGCAGCCTTCAGGGGTCGGCCACTGAAGCTTTCTTT. Translated: CASSLQGSATEAFF.

J is TRBJ1-5 and V is TRBV19; unclear D gene. The germline V and J ends were trimmed by 4 bases and 3 bases, with 16 bases remaining between them. CDR1 is LNHDA and CDR2 is SQIVND in the germline V gene (reference sequence). This CDR3 has 16 amino acids. CDR3 in amino acids: CASSRLGRKDNQPQHF. CDR3 DNA: TGTGCCAGTAGTAGGTTAGGGAGGAAGGACAATCAGCCCCAGCATTTT.

CDR3 protein: CASSRTSADTQYF. CDR3 DNA sequence: TGTGCCAGCAGCCGGACTAGCGCTGATACGCAGTATTTT. V usage is TRBV7-2 and J usage is TRBJ2-3; 9 bases map to TRBD2. The V gene end was trimmed by 5 bases and the J gene end by 6 bases; junction bases not matched to a gene: 3. CDR1 SGHTA and CDR2 FQGNSA come from the germline V gene. This CDR3 region has 13 residues.